This T cell receptor beta chain was found in a study of blood T cell repertoires in COVID-19. Overall study: Acute and convalescent COVID-19 specimens originated in the United States, Italy and Spain. PBMCs, B-cell-depleted T cells, or T cells were the source of the cDNA or gDNA that made up the material.

As handled by the study authors: Nucleated cell number was recorded as an estimate derived from reference gene primer amplification. Clones were read by immunoSEQ multiplex PCR, and TCRdb kept only the in-frame ones, dropping some. Clone size and V and J calls were adopted from that table, with D and trimming inferred from the DNA. The sample contains some 200,000 clones, approximately 83% of which appear only once. The CDR3 extends over 15 amino acids. V shed 2 bases and J 4 bases; nucleotides not matched to a gene: 8. Germline V CDR1 and CDR2: SGHVS, FQNEAQ. The sequencing input was peripheral blood. This chain joins TRBV7-8 and TRBJ2-7, with 7 nucleotides matching TRBD1. This clonotype was sampled from a woman in her thirties who had recovered from COVID-19. The CDR3 region has the DNA TGTGCCAGCAGCTTATCCGGGACAGAGGTTTACGAGCAGTACTTC. Residues: CASSLSGTEVYEQYF. Complete variable domain (other parts from reference TRBV7-8 and TRBJ2-7): GAGVSQSPRYKVAKRGQDVALRCDPISGHVSLFWYQQALGQGPEFLTYFQNEAQLDKSGLPSDRFFAERPEGSVSTLKIQRTQQEDSAVYLCASSLSGTEVYEQYFGPGTRLTVT.